The 25 T cell receptor beta chains given below trace back to one sample, sequenced in a study of blood T cell repertoires in COVID-19. Method: immunoSEQ multiplex PCR; TCRdb's copy keeps in-frame clones and lacks some. This sample yields under 300,000 clones, of which approximately 87% are seen a single time; 5.5% to 8% belongs to the top ten. The source material was peripheral blood. These receptors were obtained from a man aged 55-75 years with acute or convalescent COVID-19.

The chain employs TRBV11-2 and TRBJ2-3; 7 nucleotides agree with TRBD2. Germline CDR1 reads SGHAT; CDR2 reads FQNNGV. The CDR3 is made up of 15 amino acids. After removal of 3 bases from V and 2 bases from J, the junction contained 5 bases not matched to a gene. The CDR3 DNA sequence: TGTGCCAGCAGCTTCGGGCGGGAGATCACAGATACGCAGTATTTT. Protein sequence: CASSFGREITDTQYF.

The chain joins TRBV20-1 to TRBJ2-1; D is possibly TRBD2 (6 bases). CDR1 is DFQATT and CDR2 is SNEGSKA in the germline V gene (reference sequence). Trimming cost V 6 bases and J 8 bases, with 11 bases left between them. The CDR3 totals 11 residues. The chain's CDR3 is CSASSADEQFF. For the CDR3, the DNA is TGCAGTGCCTCTAGCGCGGATGAGCAGTTCTTC.

As DNA, the CDR3 is TGTGCCAGCAGCCCATCATATGATCCTGAGAGCTACGAGCAGTACTTC. Amino acids: CASSPSYDPESYEQYF. This rearrangement joins TRBV11-3 to TRBJ2-7; no clear D gene. Germline V gives CDR1 SGHNT, CDR2 YENEEA. CDR3 length: 16 amino acids. Trimming stripped 5 bases from V and 3 bases from J, with 20 bases between.

The rearrangement uses TRBV28 and TRBJ2-7, with D maybe TRBD1 (5 bases). V dropped 1 base and J dropped 5 bases, with 9 bases sitting between them. This CDR3 contains 13 residues. In germline, CDR1 is MDHEN, CDR2 SYDVKM. The CDR3 coding sequence is TGTGCCAGCAGTTTATCTCAGGGTGACGAGCAGTACTTC. Its translation: CASSLSQGDEQYF. The full variable domain, rest sourced from reference TRBV28 and TRBJ2-7, is DVKVTQSSRYLVKRTGEKVFLECVQDMDHENMFWYRQDPGLGLRLIYFSYDVKMKEKGDIPEGYSVSREKKERFSLILESASTNQTSMYLCASSLSQGDEQYFGPGTRLTVT.

The chain has TRBV28 and TRBJ1-5, with D perhaps matching TRBD1 (6 bases). V was clipped by 6 bases and J by 3 bases, with 12 bases between them. This CDR3 is 14 amino acids long. The germline V gene has CDR1 MDHEN and CDR2 SYDVKM. The CDR3 sequence: CASRLQGDNQPQHF. CDR3 nucleotide sequence: TGTGCCAGCAGGCTACAGGGTGACAATCAGCCCCAGCATTTT.

The V and J genes are TRBV5-1 and TRBJ2-5; 10 bases fit TRBD2. The CDR3 has 15 residues. V shed 4 bases and J 5 bases; nucleotides not matched to a gene: 8. CDR1 and CDR2 (germline): SGHRS, YFSETQ. CDR3 sequence reads: CASSASGRRAETQYF. The CDR3 DNA reads as TGCGCCAGCAGCGCTAGCGGGAGAAGGGCGGAGACCCAGTACTTC.

J is TRBJ2-5 and V is TRBV24-1, with 11 nucleotides matching TRBD1. Germline V gene lookup returns CDR1 KGHDR and CDR2 SFDVKD. V dropped 3 bases and J dropped 5; count of bases not matched to a gene: 7. CDR3 length: 16 amino acids. CDR3 amino acids: CATSDVGQGAKETQYF. The CDR3, as DNA: TGTGCCACCAGTGATGTTGGACAGGGGGCAAAGGAGACCCAGTACTTC.

The chain employs TRBV9 and TRBJ2-2; 10 bases match TRBD2. Per the germline V gene, CDR1 is SGDLS and CDR2 is YYNGEE. CDR3 length: 16 residues. The V gene end was trimmed by 0 bases and the J gene end by 7 bases; junction bases not matched to a gene: 6. The CDR3 here is CASSVDQREGLGELFF. The CDR3 nucleotides are TGTGCCAGCAGCGTAGATCAGCGGGAGGGCCTCGGGGAGCTGTTTTTT. Drawing the rest from reference TRBV9 and TRBJ2-2, the complete variable domain is DSGVTQTPKHLITATGQRVTLRCSPRSGDLSVYWYQQSLDQGLQFLIQYYNGEERAKGNILERFSAQQFPDLHSELNLSSLELGDSALYFCASSVDQREGLGELFFGEGSRLTVL.

The rearrangement uses TRBV10-3 and TRBJ1-4; 10 bases fit TRBD1. The V gene end was trimmed by 6 bases and the J gene end by 6 bases; junction bases not matched to a gene: 7. Per the germline V gene, CDR1 is ENHRY and CDR2 is SYGVKD. This CDR3 spans 15 amino acids. This chain's CDR3 is CAISVRQGADEKLFF. In DNA, the CDR3 is TGTGCCATCAGCGTGAGACAGGGGGCAGATGAAAAACTGTTTTTT.

This chain uses TRBV18 with TRBJ1-2; the match to TRBD1 covers 8 bases. J lost 4 bases, V lost 6 bases, and 7 bases had no gene match. The CDR3 spans 14 residues. Germline V gene sequence: CDR1 KGHSH, CDR2 LQKENI. CDR3 sequence: CASSGTDRVYGYTF. CDR3 nucleotides: TGTGCCAGCTCGGGGACGGACAGGGTCTATGGCTACACCTTC.

The chain recombines TRBV9 with TRBJ2-7; perhaps TRBD1 as D (6 bases). The V gene lost 0 bases and the J gene lost 4 bases, with 14 bases spanning the gap. Germline V CDR1 and CDR2: SGDLS, YYNGEE. The CDR3 has 15 amino acids. The CDR3 spells CASSVGPGDQYEQYF. The DNA of the CDR3 is TGTGCCAGCAGCGTAGGCCCAGGGGATCAATACGAGCAGTACTTC.

V gene TRBV28 combines with J gene TRBJ2-1; 9 nucleotides line up with TRBD1. V lost 10 bases, J lost 7 bases, and 8 bases stayed unmatched. The CDR3 extends over 13 amino acids. Looked up from germline, CDR1 is MDHEN and CDR2 is SYDVKM. The CDR3 DNA reads TGTGCCATCCGGGACAGGGAGAGGAATGAGCAGTTCTTC. Translation gives CAIRDRERNEQFF.

This clone came up once. The chain is built from TRBV7-6 and TRBJ2-2; TRBD2 is a possible D gene (6 bases). Germline CDR1 SGHVS, CDR2 FNYEAQ. The V gene lost 1 base and the J gene lost 4 bases, with 10 bases spanning the gap. The CDR3 spans 15 residues. In DNA form, the CDR3 reads TGTGCCAGCAGCTTAGACGGGAGATCCACCGGGGAGCTGTTTTTT. This translates into CASSLDGRSTGELFF.

The rearrangement joins TRBV5-4 to TRBJ2-3; 9 bases are a match to TRBD1. V shed 4 bases, J shed 4 bases, and the junction held 4 bases outside the gene matches. CDR1 is SGHNT, CDR2 YYREEE, per germline (reference sequence). This CDR3 is built from 14 residues. The CDR3 loop is CASSPDRGADTQYF. The CDR3 DNA reads as TGTGCCAGCAGCCCGGACAGGGGTGCAGATACGCAGTATTTT.

The V and J genes are TRBV21-1 and TRBJ2-2; whether TRBD1, the table's D call, matches the DNA was not checked. TRBV21-1 is given as a pseudogene. This CDR3 has 16 amino acids. CDR3 sequence reads: CASSPQGWDSRGELFF. The CDR3 DNA follows: TGTGCCAGCAGCCCCCAGGGGTGGGACAGTCGCGGGGAGCTGTTTTTT.

A single count supports this clone. The chain links TRBV16 to TRBJ2-5, with D perhaps matching TRBD2 (6 bases). From germline, CDR1 is KGHSY and CDR2 FQNENV. The V and J ends lost 3 bases and 1 base respectively, with 15 bases between them. This CDR3 has 16 residues. The CDR3 DNA is TGTGCCAGCAGCCACCGCCTAGCGACGACCCAAGAGACCCAGTACTTC. Amino acids: CASSHRLATTQETQYF. The full variable domain, rest sourced from reference TRBV16 and TRBJ2-5, is GEEVAQTPKHLVRGEGQKAKLYCAPIKGHSYVFWYQQVLKNEFKFLISFQNENVFDETGMPKERFSAKCLPNSPCSLEIQATKLEDSAVYFCASSHRLATTQETQYFGPGTRLLVL.

This clone has only a few counts. The chain couples TRBV6-2 or TRBV6-3 to TRBJ2-5; weak D call: TRBD2 (5 bases). There are 13 residues in the CDR3. Germline CDR1 and CDR2: MNHEY and SVGEGT. V was pared by 6 bases and J by 4 bases, with 12 bases between. The CDR3 nucleotides are TGTGCCAGCAGCCCCCGCCGGGGAGAGACCCAGTACTTC. Amino acids: CASSPRRGETQYF.

V gene TRBV4-3 combines with J gene TRBJ2-1; 8 bases match TRBD2. This CDR3 contains 19 residues. With V trimmed by 1 base and J by 3 bases, 14 bases remained unmatched. Germline V lookup: CDR1 LGHNA, CDR2 YSLEER. The CDR3 sequence is CASSQVTFPRAGGYNEQFF. Written as DNA, the CDR3 is TGCGCCAGCAGCCAAGTAACGTTCCCCAGGGCGGGGGGCTACAATGAGCAGTTCTTC.

V is TRBV6-5 and J is TRBJ1-5; 7 bases map to TRBD1. Germline values: CDR1 MNHEY, CDR2 SVGAGI. The V gene end was trimmed by 6 bases and the J gene end by 5 bases; junction bases not matched to a gene: 7. The CDR3 contains 14 residues. This CDR3 reads CASSLDRSHQPQHF. The CDR3, as DNA: TGTGCCAGCAGCCTGGACAGGTCCCATCAGCCCCAGCATTTT.

The V and J genes are TRBV19 and TRBJ2-3, with 8 bases that match TRBD1. The germline V gene encodes CDR1 LNHDA and CDR2 SQIVND (reference sequence). Unmatched junction bases numbered 17, after V lost 4 bases and J lost 2 bases. This CDR3 region has 19 residues. Here the CDR3 DNA reads TGTGCCAGTAGTAATTCGGGCCGAGCCGGGACAGGACCCACAGATACGCAGTATTTT. Translation gives CASSNSGRAGTGPTDTQYF.

The genes are TRBV28 and TRBJ1-2, with 10 nucleotides matching TRBD1. The CDR3 consists of 14 residues. Germline loops: CDR1 MDHEN, CDR2 SYDVKM. The ends lost 7 bases at V and 2 bases at J; junction bases unmatched: 4. CDR3 nucleotides: TGTGCCAGCACTAGGACAGGGGGAAACTATGGCTACACCTTC. Amino acid sequence: CASTRTGGNYGYTF.

The chain couples TRBV5-5 to TRBJ2-1; 10 bases are a match to TRBD2. This CDR3 is 13 amino acids long. CDR1 and CDR2 (germline): SGHKS, YYEKEE (reference sequence). Trimming removed 4 bases from V and 7 bases from J; junction bases left unmatched: 2. CDR3 protein: CASSQGLANEQFF. The CDR3 nucleotides read TGTGCCAGCAGCCAGGGACTAGCGAATGAGCAGTTCTTC.

This clone was seen only once. This chain uses TRBV19 with TRBJ2-1; 15 bases are a match to TRBD2. V lost 6 bases, J lost 8 bases, and 8 bases stayed unmatched. CDR3 length equals 16 residues. From germline, CDR1 is LNHDA and CDR2 SQIVND (reference sequence). The CDR3 here is CASSLAGTSGRYEQFF. CDR3 sequence (DNA): TGTGCCAGTAGCCTGGCGGGGACTAGCGGGAGGTATGAGCAGTTCTTC.

The genes are TRBV5-1 and TRBJ2-1; D may be TRBD2 (6 bases). Germline CDR1 SGHRS, CDR2 YFSETQ. The CDR3 has 15 amino acids. Trimming pared 0 bases from V and 2 bases from J, leaving 9 bases between. The CDR3 loop is CASSLVAETYNEQFF. In DNA form, the CDR3 reads TGCGCCAGCAGCTTGGTAGCGGAAACCTACAATGAGCAGTTCTTC.

With respect to this clone: Additional DNA sequences in this sample encode the identical CDR3. CDR3 in amino acids: CASSQGQGGYNEQFF. The CDR3 coding sequence is TGCGCCAGCAGCCAAGGACAGGGTGGCTACAATGAGCAGTTCTTC. The chain uses TRBV4-1 and TRBJ2-1; 7 bases are shared with TRBD1. Germline CDR1 MGHRA, CDR2 YSYEKL. J gave up 3 bases and V 1 base, and 3 bases lay outside the gene matches. The CDR3 length is 15 residues.